Below, one T cell receptor beta chain is given with its context. This clonotype was counted a few times. No cognate antigen has been identified for it. Qualities for individual bases were not recorded, and no much larger clone is one base off. The sequencer listed for this sample is Illumina HiSeq 1500. TCRdb itself trimmed the public reads at Q25 with fastp, ran MiXCR and retained productive beta chains. CDR3 protein duplicates are merged, each entry listing the most common genes and DNA. The table for this sample lists 650,000 to 900,000 distinct CDR3 sequences; roughly 29% of them were counted only once. Of the sample, 10% to 15% is held by the ten largest clones. What this sample's treatment or condition label stands for: in vitro stimulation with specific CMV peptide epitopes to enrich CMV-specific T cells. The data derive from a study of T cell repertoires in cytomegalovirus infection (dated by TCRdb to between 2018 and 2020). In the study overall: Peptide stimulations targeted recently identified HLA-C-restricted CMV epitopes, whose presentation resists viral immunomodulation, together with well-studied HLA-B-restricted epitopes. Donor HLA type was relevant to the analysis, because carriage of CMV infection together with the matching HLA type was indicated by public TCR beta signatures.

The paper's findings and limits, for the study overall: In both this cohort and an independent cohort of 352 donors, the cumulative frequency of public TCR beta family members distinguished carriers of CMV infection plus the relevant HLA type. The ex vivo response was dominated by HLA-C-restricted CMV-specific TCR beta clonotypes, which also provided the single most frequent clonotype in two of eight donors.

CDR1 and CDR2, per the germline V gene, are MNHNS and SASEGT. The CDR3 numbers 14 residues from cysteine through phenylalanine. The entry retains the CDR3 DNA only, 42 bases that are in frame from base 1. V and J lose 2 bases and 6 bases, and a span of 13 bases separates them. This specimen was cultured CD8+ T cells from PBMCs, taken from culture after CMV antigen stimulation. This TCR came from a human donor in good health (CMV status not recorded). Some clones in this sample may be carry-over from other donors' samples. The chain is encoded by TRBV6-1 joined to TRBJ1-1; the D gene cannot be named for sure. In nucleotides, the sequence is TGTGCCAGCAGTGAATCGGGATTGGGCGCTGAAGCTTTCTTT. Its coded protein is CASSESGLGAEAFF.